This passage covers 30 T cell receptor beta chains from one sample sequenced in a study of blood T cell repertoires in COVID-19. Using immunoSEQ multiplex PCR, the repertoire was profiled, and TCRdb retains in-frame clones only, with some absent. The table has about 130,000 clones, nearly 70% seen once; the top ten hold around 2%. Specimen: peripheral blood. These receptors were taken from a woman between 65 and 79 years old with acute or convalescent COVID-19.

The chain links TRBV5-1 to TRBJ2-5, with 7 bases aligning to TRBD2. V dropped 0 bases and J dropped 5; count of bases not matched to a gene: 4. This CDR3 is built from 14 residues. Germline V lookup: CDR1 SGHRS, CDR2 YFSETQ. The DNA of the CDR3 is TGCGCCAGCAGCTTGGCGGGAGGAGGGGAGACCCAGTACTTC. Its protein product is CASSLAGGGETQYF.

This chain uses TRBV7-9 with TRBJ2-1, with TRBD2 matching 8 bases. The CDR3 sequence is 16 residues long. V gave up 5 bases and J gave up 4 bases; unmatched junction bases: 10. Germline V lookup: CDR1 SEHNR, CDR2 FQNEAQ (reference sequence). CDR3 nucleotides: TGTGCCAGCAGCCAAAGCGGGAGCCCACTATACAATGAGCAGTTCTTC. Protein sequence: CASSQSGSPLYNEQFF.

This rearrangement joins TRBV21-1 to TRBJ2-7; whether TRBD2, the table's D call, matches the DNA was not checked. TRBV21-1 corresponds to a pseudogene. The CDR3 runs 17 residues. CDR3 protein: CASSKETLAGHSYEQYF. For the CDR3, the DNA is TGTGCCAGCAGCAAAGAAACCCTAGCGGGGCACTCCTACGAGCAGTACTTC.

The genes are TRBV5-8 and TRBJ2-3, with 7 bases aligning to TRBD2. Germline V gene data show CDR1 as SGHTS and CDR2 as YDEGEE. CDR3 length equals 16 residues. V gave up 0 bases and J gave up 1 base; unmatched junction bases: 5. The DNA for the CDR3 is TGTGCCAGCAGCTTGGGCACCCGGGGGGGCACAGATACGCAGTATTTT. Translation gives CASSLGTRGGTDTQYF. The whole variable domain, filled in from reference TRBV5-8 and TRBJ2-3, reads EAGVTQSPTHLIKTRGQQATLRCSPISGHTSVYWYQQALGLGLQFLLWYDEGEERNRGNFPPRFSGRQFPNYSSELNVNALELEDSALYLCASSLGTRGGTDTQYFGPGTRLTVL.

V and J are TRBV2 and TRBJ1-2; TRBD1 matches at 10 bases. CDR1 SNHLY and CDR2 FYNNEI come from the germline V gene. The CDR3 is 15 amino acids. V dropped 6 bases and J dropped 2; count of bases not matched to a gene: 6. This CDR3 is CASSQGQGTNYGYTF. CDR3 DNA: TGTGCCAGCAGCCAGGGACAGGGGACCAACTATGGCTACACCTTC.

The chain joins TRBV6-1 to TRBJ1-2; D is possibly TRBD1 (5 bases). The V and J ends lost 2 bases and 5 bases respectively, with 12 bases between them. Germline CDR1 MNHNS, CDR2 SASEGT. CDR3 length: 14 residues. The CDR3 loop reads CASSERGLIYGYTF. In DNA, the CDR3 is TGTGCCAGCAGTGAACGGGGACTGATATATGGCTACACCTTC.

The chain employs TRBV27 and TRBJ2-5, with 8 bases identical to TRBD1. Germline lookup yields CDR1 MNHEY and CDR2 SMNVEV (reference sequence). The trim removed 4 bases at V and 6 bases at J, leaving 4 bases unmatched. The CDR3 length is 13 residues. Here the CDR3 DNA reads TGTGCCAGCAGTTCGGACAGGGTAAAGACCCAGTACTTC. Translated, it gives CASSSDRVKTQYF.

The table lists this clone with a count of one. The V and J genes are TRBV2 and TRBJ2-1, with 9 positions matching TRBD2. The germline V gene has CDR1 SNHLY and CDR2 FYNNEI. The junction had 7 bases not matched to a gene; V was cut back by 3 bases and J by 4 bases. The CDR3 has 16 amino acids. The CDR3 nucleotides read TGTGCCAGCAGTGACTTGGCGGGAGGGGGGTACAATGAGCAGTTCTTC. The encoded protein is CASSDLAGGGYNEQFF.

In the case of this clone: The sample has other DNA sequences that encode this CDR3 too. This rearrangement joins TRBV7-2 to TRBJ1-2, with 8 bases identical to TRBD1. The CDR3 loop spans 15 amino acids. The V gene's germline CDR1 is SGHTA and CDR2 FQGNSA. V lost 1 base and J lost 2; bases outside the gene matches: 3. DNA of the CDR3: TGTGCCAGCAGCTTAGTGCAGGGGGCGAACTATGGCTACACCTTC. This codes for CASSLVQGANYGYTF.

V usage is TRBV3-1 (or the pseudogene TRBV3-2) and J usage is TRBJ2-2; perhaps TRBD1 as D (5 bases). Trimming took off 2 bases at V and 5 bases at J, with 9 bases between the two ends. Germline values: CDR1 LGHDT, CDR2 YNNKEL (reference sequence). The CDR3 has 14 residues. In DNA, the CDR3 is TGTGCCAGCAGCCAAAAAGGACATACCGGGGAGCTGTTTTTT. Protein sequence: CASSQKGHTGELFF.

The rearrangement uses TRBV11-2 and TRBJ1-4, with 7 bases matching TRBD1. CDR1 and CDR2 from the germline V gene are SGHAT and FQNNGV. The CDR3 spans 14 residues. The trim removed 7 bases at V and 8 bases at J, leaving 10 bases unmatched. The CDR3 spells CASTRQGGREKLFF. The CDR3, as DNA: TGTGCCAGCACGCGGCAGGGGGGACGCGAAAAACTGTTTTTT.

The chain is built from TRBV11-2 and TRBJ2-1; possibly TRBD1 for D (5 bases). Trimming stripped 2 bases from V and 8 bases from J, with 7 bases between. CDR1 and CDR2 from the germline V gene are SGHAT and FQNNGV. The CDR3 is 12 amino acids. Here the CDR3 reads CASSLNRYEQFF. CDR3 nucleotides: TGTGCCAGCAGCTTAAACAGGTATGAGCAGTTCTTC.

This clone is judged medium-sized (0.01 to 0.1%). The junction shows a germline mismatch at one end, possibly a read error. The chain couples TRBV15 to TRBJ1-2; D is unclear. Germline values: CDR1 LNHNV, CDR2 YYDKDF (reference sequence). This CDR3 comprises 16 residues. CDR3 nucleotide sequence: TGTGCCACCAGCGGAGAGGTGGGCAGATCTAACTATGGCTACACCTTC. This codes for CATSGEVGRSNYGYTF.

A few counts support this clone. The chain has TRBV3-1 (or the pseudogene TRBV3-2) and TRBJ2-2; no firm D call. CDR3 length: 13 residues. The germline V gene has CDR1 LGHDT and CDR2 YNNKEL (reference sequence). V gave up 4 bases and J gave up 2 bases, with 5 bases separating them. The CDR3 bases are TGTGCCAGCAGCCGTACAAACACCGGGGAGCTGTTTTTT. This gives the protein CASSRTNTGELFF.

The rearrangement joins TRBV15 to TRBJ2-1; 12 bases are shared with TRBD2. Germline assignment: CDR1 LNHNV and CDR2 YYDKDF (reference sequence). CDR3 size: 17 residues. V shed 1 base and J 0 bases; nucleotides not matched to a gene: 1. CDR3 residues: CATSRGLAGVSYNEQFF. The CDR3 DNA is TGTGCCACCAGCAGAGGACTAGCGGGAGTCTCCTACAATGAGCAGTTCTTC.

With respect to this clone: The same CDR3 is also encoded by other DNA sequences in this sample. J is TRBJ1-1 and V is TRBV20-1, with D unclear. Germline V CDR1 and CDR2: DFQATT, SNEGSKA (reference sequence). CDR3 length: 11 residues. Trimming stripped 4 bases from V and 1 base from J, with 4 bases between. The DNA for the CDR3 is TGCAGTGCTACAGGGAACACTGAAGCTTTCTTT. It is translated as CSATGNTEAFF.

This CDR3 is CSASRGSNQPQHF. DNA of the CDR3: TGCAGTGCTAGTCGGGGGAGCAATCAGCCCCAGCATTTT. The chain is built from TRBV20-1 and TRBJ1-5; a possible D gene is TRBD1 (5 bases). The CDR3 is 13 residues long. Germline CDR1 reads DFQATT; CDR2 reads SNEGSKA (reference sequence). V lost 3 bases and J lost 1, with 7 bases in between.

The chain joins TRBV14 to TRBJ2-1; 8 bases are shared with TRBD2. The V gene end was trimmed by 4 bases and the J gene end by 9 bases; junction bases not matched to a gene: 11. The CDR3 covers 15 residues. Germline V CDR1 and CDR2: SGHDN, FVKESK. In DNA, the CDR3 is TGTGCCAGCAGCCCTTTGAGCGGGAGCAACGCTGAGCAGTTCTTC. This codes for CASSPLSGSNAEQFF.

The rearrangement uses TRBV28 and TRBJ2-3; a weak D match, TRBD1 (5 bases). Germline values: CDR1 MDHEN, CDR2 SYDVKM. CDR3 length: 17 amino acids. V was trimmed by 5 bases and J by 2 bases, leaving 20 bases between them. The CDR3 region is CASSQPQGTLLTDTQYF. CDR3 coding DNA: TGTGCCAGCAGTCAACCCCAGGGCACCCTACTCACAGATACGCAGTATTTT.

V usage is TRBV28 and J usage is TRBJ1-2; TRBD1 agrees at 7 bases. In germline, CDR1 is MDHEN, CDR2 SYDVKM. Trimming at V came to 3 bases and at J to 6 bases, leaving 13 bases not matched to a gene. The CDR3 has 16 residues. The CDR3 is CASSLAAATGRDGYTF. CDR3 sequence (DNA): TGTGCCAGCAGTTTGGCCGCGGCGACAGGGCGGGATGGCTACACCTTC.

V is TRBV5-8 and J is TRBJ1-5; 7 bases map to TRBD1. Germline V gene sequence: CDR1 SGHTS, CDR2 YDEGEE. The junction had 4 bases not matched to a gene; V was cut back by 4 bases and J by 0 bases. This CDR3 is 15 amino acids long. In DNA form, the CDR3 reads TGTGCCAGCAGCAGGACAGGATATAGCAATCAGCCCCAGCATTTT. Residues: CASSRTGYSNQPQHF.

V usage is TRBV12-3 or TRBV12-4 and J usage is TRBJ2-7, with 7 bases matching TRBD1. CDR3 length: 13 amino acids. Germline trimming cut 5 bases from V and 9 bases from J; bases unmatched to any gene: 10. The CDR3 protein is CASSRDRPVGQYF. DNA of the CDR3: TGTGCCAGCAGTCGGGACAGACCTGTAGGGCAGTACTTC.

The chain links TRBV5-1 to TRBJ2-3; 13 bases are shared with TRBD2. The CDR3 runs 15 residues. Looked up from germline, CDR1 is SGHRS and CDR2 is YFSETQ. The trim removed 7 bases at V and 5 bases at J, leaving 7 bases unmatched. The CDR3 DNA reads as TGCGCCAGCCGACTAGCGGGAGGAGTGGGAGATACGCAGTATTTT. Translating gives CASRLAGGVGDTQYF.

The chain has TRBV4-1 and TRBJ2-5; the D is unclear. CDR3 length: 15 amino acids. The V and J ends lost 1 base and 2 bases respectively, with 11 bases between them. Per the germline V gene, CDR1 is MGHRA and CDR2 is YSYEKL. The CDR3 DNA sequence: TGCGCCAGCAGCCAAGTCGAAGCCGTTCAAGAGACCCAGTACTTC. Its protein product is CASSQVEAVQETQYF.

The table lists this clone with a few counts. V usage is TRBV28 and J usage is TRBJ1-5; 9 bases fit TRBD1. Germline V lookup: CDR1 MDHEN, CDR2 SYDVKM. This CDR3 is built from 16 residues. The trim removed 4 bases at V and 6 bases at J, leaving 10 bases unmatched. In DNA, the CDR3 is TGTGCCAGCAGTTCGCCGGGACAGGGTCTCGGTCAGCCCCAGCATTTT. Translated, it gives CASSSPGQGLGQPQHF.

This chain connects TRBV5-6 to TRBJ2-3, with 10 bases fitting TRBD1. With V trimmed by 0 bases and J by 5 bases, 6 bases remained unmatched. This CDR3 region has 16 residues. Germline CDR1 reads SGHDT; CDR2 reads YYEEEE. The CDR3 region has the DNA TGTGCCAGCAGCTTGGTGCCGGGACAGGGGAGAGATACGCAGTATTTT. Translation: CASSLVPGQGRDTQYF.

The sample holds one count of this clone. V gene TRBV2 combines with J gene TRBJ2-2; a possible D gene is TRBD1 (6 bases). V dropped 7 bases and J dropped 4 bases, with 16 bases sitting between them. Looked up from germline, CDR1 is SNHLY and CDR2 is FYNNEI. The CDR3 spans 15 residues. CDR3 protein: CASTIRQARTGELFF. The CDR3, as DNA: TGTGCCAGCACCATACGACAGGCGCGCACCGGGGAGCTGTTTTTT.

The chain uses TRBV24-1 and TRBJ2-1; D call uncertain. The V gene lost 4 bases and the J gene lost 8 bases, with 20 bases spanning the gap. There are 16 residues in the CDR3. Per the germline V gene, CDR1 is KGHDR and CDR2 is SFDVKD. This chain's CDR3 is CATSEYPTLRSDEQFF. The CDR3, as DNA: TGTGCCACCAGTGAATACCCAACCCTGAGAAGCGATGAGCAGTTCTTC.

V usage is TRBV13 and J usage is TRBJ2-7, with 7 bases matching TRBD1. Germline CDR1 reads PRHDT; CDR2 reads FYEKMQ (reference sequence). With V trimmed by 4 bases and J by 6 bases, 6 bases remained unmatched. The CDR3 is 13 amino acids. CDR3 coding DNA: TGTGCCAGCAGCTACGACAGGACAGGCGAGCAGTACTTC. Its translation: CASSYDRTGEQYF.

The CDR3 loop is CASSLARGGGYGYTF. CDR3 bases: TGTGCCAGCAGCTTAGCGCGGGGTGGAGGCTATGGCTACACCTTC. The chain links TRBV7-9 to TRBJ1-2; D is unresolved. Per the germline V gene, CDR1 is SEHNR and CDR2 is FQNEAQ (reference sequence). The germline V and J ends were trimmed by 0 bases and 4 bases, with 12 bases remaining between them. The CDR3 runs to 15 residues.